This TCR beta chain was sequenced during a study of beta chain features in type 1 diabetes. Across the whole study: On cell yields, gender and age, patients and healthy donors were similar.

The germline V gene has CDR1 SEHNR and CDR2 FQNEAQ (reference sequence). The CDR3 runs 14 residues. V was trimmed by 8 bases and J by 3 bases, leaving 14 bases between them. Whole-study findings and limits: Patients' naive, central memory and regulatory TCRB repertoires appeared more alike than those of healthy donors. Moderate but significant shortening of TCRB CDR3s was recorded in all four CD4+ subsets from Type 1 diabetes patients.

About this clone: The antigen is unknown.

Expressed TCRB transcripts were sequenced, since all the RNA that had been isolated was reverse transcribed. For naive, central memory and regulatory T cell samples, reads averaged around 3.5 million. Repertoires were generated with immunoSEQ multiplex PCR, while TCRdb's copy carries only in-frame clones and drops some. This table holds about 700,000 clones, roughly an eighth found once. The genes are TRBV7-9 and TRBJ1-5; D perhaps matches TRBD1 (5 bases). This sequence originates from a man younger than 35 with type 1 diabetes. Source material: naive CD4+ T cells from blood. CDR3 in DNA: TGTGCCAGCTCATTGGGGCGATACAATCAGCCCCAGCATTTT. This translates into CASSLGRYNQPQHF. Using reference TRBV7-9 and TRBJ1-5 for the parts outside the CDR3, the full variable domain is DTGVSQNPRHKITKRGQNVTFRCDPISEHNRLYWYRQTLGQGPEFLTYFQNEAQLEKSRLLSDRFSAERPKGSFSTLEIQRTEQGDSAMYLCASSLGRYNQPQHFGDGTRLSIL.